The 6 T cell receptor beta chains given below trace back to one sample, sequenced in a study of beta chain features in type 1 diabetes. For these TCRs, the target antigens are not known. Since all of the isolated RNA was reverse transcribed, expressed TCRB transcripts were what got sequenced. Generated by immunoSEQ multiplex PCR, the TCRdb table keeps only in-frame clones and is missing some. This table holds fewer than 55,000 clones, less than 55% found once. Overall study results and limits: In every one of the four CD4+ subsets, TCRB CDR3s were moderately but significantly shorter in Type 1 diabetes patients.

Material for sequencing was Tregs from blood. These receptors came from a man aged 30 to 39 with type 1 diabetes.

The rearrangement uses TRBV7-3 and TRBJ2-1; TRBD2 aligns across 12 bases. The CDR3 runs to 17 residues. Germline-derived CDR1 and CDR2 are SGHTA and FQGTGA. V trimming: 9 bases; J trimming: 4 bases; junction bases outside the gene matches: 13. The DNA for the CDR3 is TGTGCCAGTCAACTAGCGGGAGGCCCAGCAGATTACAATGAGCAGTTCTTC. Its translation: CASQLAGGPADYNEQFF.

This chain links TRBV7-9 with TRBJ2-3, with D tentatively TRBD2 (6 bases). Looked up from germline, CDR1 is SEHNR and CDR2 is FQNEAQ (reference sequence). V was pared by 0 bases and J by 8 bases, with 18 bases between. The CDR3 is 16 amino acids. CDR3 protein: CASSLAETGAGATQYF. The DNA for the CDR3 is TGTGCCAGCAGCTTAGCGGAAACGGGAGCCGGTGCTACGCAGTATTTT. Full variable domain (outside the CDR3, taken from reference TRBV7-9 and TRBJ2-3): DTGVSQNPRHKITKRGQNVTFRCDPISEHNRLYWYRQTLGQGPEFLTYFQNEAQLEKSRLLSDRFSAERPKGSFSTLEIQRTEQGDSAMYLCASSLAETGAGATQYFGPGTRLTVL.

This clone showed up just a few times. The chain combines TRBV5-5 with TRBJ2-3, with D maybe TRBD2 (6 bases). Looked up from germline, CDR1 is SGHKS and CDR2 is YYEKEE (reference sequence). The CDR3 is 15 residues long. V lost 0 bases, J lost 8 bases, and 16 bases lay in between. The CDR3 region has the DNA TGTGCCAGCAGCTTGGCCTCTGCTAGCGTTCGTACGCAGTATTTT. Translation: CASSLASASVRTQYF.

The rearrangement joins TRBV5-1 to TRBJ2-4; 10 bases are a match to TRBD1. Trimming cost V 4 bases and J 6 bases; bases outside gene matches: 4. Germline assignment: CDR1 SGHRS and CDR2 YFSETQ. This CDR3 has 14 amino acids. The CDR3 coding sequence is TGCGCCAGCAGCCTTGGACAGGGGGGAAACATTCAGTACTTC. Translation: CASSLGQGGNIQYF.

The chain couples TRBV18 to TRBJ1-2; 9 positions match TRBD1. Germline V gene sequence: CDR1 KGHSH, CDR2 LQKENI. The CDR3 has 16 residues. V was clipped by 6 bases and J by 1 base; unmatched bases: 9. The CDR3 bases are TGTGCCAGCTCCCCTGGACAGGGGACATTTAACTATGGCTACACCTTC. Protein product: CASSPGQGTFNYGYTF.

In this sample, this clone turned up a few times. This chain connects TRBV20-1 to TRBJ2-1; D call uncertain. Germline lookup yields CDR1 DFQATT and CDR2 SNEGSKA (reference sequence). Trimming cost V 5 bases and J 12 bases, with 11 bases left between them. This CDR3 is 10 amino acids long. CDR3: CSAARHWQFF. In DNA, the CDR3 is TGCAGTGCTGCACGCCACTGGCAGTTCTTC.